The 21 T cell receptor beta chains given below trace back to one sample, sequenced in a study of PD-L1 blockade in urothelial cancer. Time point in this sample: peripheral blood 6 weeks after treatment start. The table came from immunoSEQ multiplex PCR; TCRdb's copy has only in-frame clones and leaves some out. Of about 23,000 clones listed, under 95% are singletons. Source: PBMCs, taken around atezolizumab (anti-PD-L1) treatment. The receptors were gathered from a woman aged 55-69 years with urothelial cancer.

The chain has TRBV4-1 and TRBJ2-5; TRBD2 is a possible D gene (5 bases). The CDR3 loop spans 14 amino acids. V lost 1 base to trimming and J lost 1 base, with 7 bases between them. The germline CDR1 and CDR2 sequences are MGHRA and YSYEKL. CDR3 region: CASSQVGGQETQYF. The CDR3 DNA sequence: TGCGCCAGCAGCCAAGTAGGAGGCCAAGAGACCCAGTACTTC.

V gene TRBV5-1 combines with J gene TRBJ2-3; TRBD2 matches 14 bases. The ends lost 3 bases at V and 1 base at J; junction bases unmatched: 7. The CDR3 has 18 residues. CDR1 and CDR2 (germline): SGHRS, YFSETQ. CDR3 protein: CASSSPGLAGVGTDTQYF. The CDR3 coding sequence is TGCGCCAGCAGCTCCCCGGGACTAGCGGGAGTGGGCACAGATACGCAGTATTTT. The whole variable domain, filled in from reference TRBV5-1 and TRBJ2-3, reads KAGVTQTPRYLIKTRGQQVTLSCSPISGHRSVSWYQQTPGQGLQFLFEYFSETQRNKGNFPGRFSGRQFSNSRSEMNVSTLELGDSALYLCASSSPGLAGVGTDTQYFGPGTRLTVL.

This rearrangement joins TRBV6-6 to TRBJ1-3; a weak D match, TRBD1 (6 bases). The germline CDR1 and CDR2 sequences are MNHNY and SVGAGI (reference sequence). The CDR3 runs 15 residues. V was pared by 5 bases and J by 1 base, with 12 bases between. This CDR3 is CASSPYDRSGNTIYF. The CDR3 nucleotides read TGTGCCAGCAGTCCATACGACAGGTCTGGAAACACCATATATTTT.

The genes are TRBV5-5 and TRBJ2-1; D is unresolved. Trimming removed 2 bases at V and 6 bases at J, with 9 bases between. Germline CDR1 reads SGHKS; CDR2 reads YYEKEE (reference sequence). CDR3 length: 13 amino acids. The CDR3 sequence: CASSFWRGNEQFF. The CDR3 DNA sequence: TGTGCCAGCAGCTTTTGGCGAGGCAATGAGCAGTTCTTC. Complete variable domain (other parts from reference TRBV5-5 and TRBJ2-1): DAGVTQSPTHLIKTRGQQVTLRCSPISGHKSVSWYQQVLGQGPQFIFQYYEKEERGRGNFPDRFSARQFPNYSSELNVNALLLGDSALYLCASSFWRGNEQFFGPGTRLTVL.

This rearrangement joins TRBV19 to TRBJ2-1, with 8 nucleotides matching TRBD2. With V trimmed by 5 bases and J by 0 bases, 12 bases remained unmatched. This CDR3 has 18 amino acids. Germline CDR1 reads LNHDA; CDR2 reads SQIVND (reference sequence). As DNA, the CDR3 is TGTGCCAGTAGTCTACCTAGGACTAGCAGTAGCTCCTACAATGAGCAGTTCTTC. It codes for CASSLPRTSSSSYNEQFF. The whole variable domain, remainder taken from reference TRBV19 and TRBJ2-1, is DGGITQSPKYLFRKEGQNVTLSCEQNLNHDAMYWYRQDPGQGLRLIYYSQIVNDFQKGDIAEGYSVSREKKESFPLTVTSAQKNPTAFYLCASSLPRTSSSSYNEQFFGPGTRLTVL.

The chain is built from TRBV27 and TRBJ1-2; 8 bases align to TRBD1. The CDR3 sequence is 15 residues long. Losses at the gene ends were 3 bases for V and 6 bases for J; bases not matched to a gene: 9. Germline V CDR1 and CDR2: MNHEY, SMNVEV (reference sequence). Here the CDR3 DNA reads TGTGCCAGCAGTTTCCTTGGACAGGGTATAGATGGCTACACCTTC. Its translation is CASSFLGQGIDGYTF.

The chain has TRBV6-5 and TRBJ2-5; 7 bases line up with TRBD2. After removal of 6 bases from V and 5 bases from J, the junction contained 12 bases not matched to a gene. Germline V gives CDR1 MNHEY, CDR2 SVGAGI. This CDR3 region has 15 residues. The CDR3 nucleotides are TGTGCCAGCAGCAATAGTAACGTGGGAGGGGAGACCCAGTACTTC. This gives the protein CASSNSNVGGETQYF.

The genes are TRBV19 and TRBJ2-2; tentatively, D is TRBD2 (5 bases). Looked up from germline, CDR1 is LNHDA and CDR2 is SQIVND (reference sequence). The ends were cut back, 7 bases at V and 5 bases at J, with 11 bases in the middle. The CDR3 has 13 residues. CDR3 amino acids: CASNSRETGELFF. CDR3 bases: TGTGCCAGTAATTCGAGGGAAACCGGGGAGCTGTTTTTT.

The rearrangement uses TRBV27 and TRBJ1-5; 8 nucleotides agree with TRBD1. The CDR3 totals 13 residues. With V trimmed by 4 bases and J by 4 bases, 0 bases remained unmatched. Germline CDR1 reads MNHEY; CDR2 reads SMNVEV (reference sequence). The CDR3 DNA follows: TGTGCCAGCAGTTGGGACAGGAATCAGCCCCAGCATTTT. Protein product: CASSWDRNQPQHF.

In its sample, this clone was seen a few times. The chain links TRBV27 to TRBJ1-1, with 7 bases lining up with TRBD1. Trimming cost V 4 bases and J 8 bases; bases outside gene matches: 7. The CDR3 length is 13 residues. CDR1 MNHEY and CDR2 SMNVEV come from the germline V gene (reference sequence). The CDR3 spells CASSSRGQPEAFF. The CDR3 DNA reads TGTGCCAGCAGTTCGCGGGGACAGCCCGAAGCTTTCTTT.

The chain has TRBV18 and TRBJ2-2; 7 nucleotides agree with TRBD2. This CDR3 contains 15 residues. With V trimmed by 3 bases and J by 1 base, 2 bases remained unmatched. From germline, CDR1 is KGHSH and CDR2 LQKENI. The CDR3 loop reads CASSPQRENTGELFF. CDR3 sequence (DNA): TGTGCCAGCTCACCCCAGCGGGAGAACACCGGGGAGCTGTTTTTT.

Only one count was recorded for this clone. This chain connects TRBV4-2 to TRBJ1-1; 8 positions agree with TRBD1. There are 16 residues in the CDR3. Unmatched junction bases numbered 15, after V lost 5 bases and J lost 7 bases. From germline, CDR1 is LGHNA and CDR2 YNFKEQ. CDR3 sequence: CASSRDLGWTGIEAFF. DNA for the CDR3: TGTGCCAGCAGCAGGGATTTAGGATGGACAGGGATTGAAGCTTTCTTT.

The V call is TRBV19, the J call TRBJ1-2; 10 bases line up with TRBD1. The V gene end was trimmed by 7 bases and the J gene end by 1 base; junction bases not matched to a gene: 9. Germline values: CDR1 LNHDA, CDR2 SQIVND (reference sequence). CDR3 length: 16 residues. For the CDR3, the DNA is TGTGCCAGTACTCCGACCGGGACAGGGGTTAACTATGGCTACACCTTC. It is translated as CASTPTGTGVNYGYTF. The variable domain in full, with the rest retrieved from reference TRBV19 and TRBJ1-2, is DGGITQSPKYLFRKEGQNVTLSCEQNLNHDAMYWYRQDPGQGLRLIYYSQIVNDFQKGDIAEGYSVSREKKESFPLTVTSAQKNPTAFYLCASTPTGTGVNYGYTFGSGTRLTVV.

This chain links TRBV19 with TRBJ2-1; perhaps TRBD2 as D (6 bases). From germline, CDR1 is LNHDA and CDR2 SQIVND (reference sequence). CDR3 length: 16 amino acids. Trimming removed 3 bases from V and 5 bases from J, with 17 bases in between. The CDR3, as DNA: TGTGCCAGTAGTATTGGCGGGGTCCTAAACCACAATGAGCAGTTCTTC. It codes for CASSIGGVLNHNEQFF.

This clone showed up just a few times. The chain recombines TRBV5-4 with TRBJ1-6, with 8 bases fitting TRBD1. The germline V gene has CDR1 SGHNT and CDR2 YYREEE (reference sequence). CDR3 length: 14 amino acids. The V segment lost 5 bases and the J segment 12 bases; nucleotides outside the gene matches: 10. CDR3 sequence reads: CASSSGQGVGPLHF. CDR3 DNA: TGTGCCAGCAGTTCTGGACAGGGAGTGGGACCCCTCCACTTT.

This clone appeared once. The chain links TRBV9 to TRBJ1-3; D is uncertain. Germline CDR1 is SGDLS and CDR2 is YYNGEE. V dropped 0 bases and J dropped 0 bases, with 7 bases sitting between them. The CDR3 totals 15 residues. The CDR3 DNA reads TGTGCCAGCAGCGTAGGGGCAGACTCTGGAAACACCATATATTTT. This encodes CASSVGADSGNTIYF.

The CDR3 nucleotides read TGTGCCAGCAGCTCACATTCAGGGGGCGACTATGGCTACACCTTC. It translates to CASSSHSGGDYGYTF. V and J are TRBV7-9 and TRBJ1-2, with 8 bases lining up with TRBD1. The J segment lost 3 bases and the V segment lost 4 bases, leaving 7 bases of the junction unmatched. Per the germline V gene, CDR1 is SEHNR and CDR2 is FQNEAQ (reference sequence). The CDR3 consists of 15 residues.

The chain recombines TRBV28 with TRBJ1-1, with a possible D match to TRBD1 (5 bases). The germline V and J ends were trimmed by 3 bases and 5 bases, with 13 bases remaining between them. The CDR3 has 14 residues. Germline loops: CDR1 MDHEN, CDR2 SYDVKM. This CDR3 is CASSLMGQKTEAFF. The CDR3 DNA follows: TGTGCCAGCAGTTTGATGGGGCAAAAAACTGAAGCTTTCTTT.

The genes are TRBV14 and TRBJ2-7; D unresolved. Germline V gene data show CDR1 as SGHDN and CDR2 as FVKESK. V was trimmed by 2 bases and J by 3 bases, leaving 14 bases between them. The CDR3 totals 15 residues. As DNA, the CDR3 is TGTGCCAGCAGCCAAACGGCAGGTCAACTCTACGAGCAGTACTTC. Translated: CASSQTAGQLYEQYF. The whole variable domain, remainder taken from reference TRBV14 and TRBJ2-7, is EAGVTQFPSHSVIEKGQTVTLRCDPISGHDNLYWYRRVMGKEIKFLLHFVKESKQDESGMPNNRFLAERTGGTYSTLKVQPAELEDSGVYFCASSQTAGQLYEQYFGPGTRLTVT.

CDR3 protein: CASSSNSGQGGHRSQHF. DNA for the CDR3: TGTGCCAGCAGCTCCAATTCGGGACAGGGAGGACATCGGTCCCAGCATTTT. The chain joins TRBV7-9 to TRBJ1-5; 9 bases line up with TRBD1. This CDR3 has 17 amino acids. Germline trimming cut 4 bases from V and 11 bases from J; bases unmatched to any gene: 18. Germline assignment: CDR1 SEHNR and CDR2 FQNEAQ (reference sequence).

This sequence joins TRBV4-3 and TRBJ2-7, with D possibly matching TRBD2 (6 bases). This CDR3 is 14 amino acids long. Germline V lookup: CDR1 LGHNA, CDR2 YSLEER. V lost 2 bases to trimming and J lost 2 bases, with 10 bases between them. The CDR3 sequence is CASSQHAGTYEQYF. CDR3 DNA: TGCGCCAGCAGCCAACACGCGGGAACCTACGAGCAGTACTTC.